This T cell receptor beta chain was sequenced for a study of T cells in Graves' hyperthyroidism and ophthalmopathy. Study as a whole: Blood was drawn when the patient was first diagnosed and still untreated.

There were TCR beta CDR3 regions amplified from RNA transcripts. The TCR CDR3 was amplified in a first-round RT-PCR using the HTBI primer set. TCRdb ran MiXCR on the multiplex PCR reads and lists one entry per CDR3 protein. The repertoire consists of about 560,000 distinct CDR3 sequences, with over 15% occurring once and the leading ten covering about 18%. Points on this clonotype: What it recognizes is unknown.

Patients were aged 18 to 65, had disease duration under 2 months, and had newly diagnosed hyperthyroidism. Germline V lookup: CDR1 SGHKS, CDR2 YYEKEE (reference sequence). V lost 2 bases and J lost 2; bases outside the gene matches: 9. CDR3 size: 17 residues. General study points: The blood repertoire included most of the expanded thyroid clonotypes above 0.001. Ophthalmopathy and stable hyperthyroidism were separated by a 13 V-J model.

Sequenced sample: blood. The clonotype comes from a woman younger than 35 with Graves' hyperthyroidism. The chain combines TRBV5-5 with TRBJ2-2; TRBD2 matches at 7 bases. The chain's CDR3 is CASSLSVASGNTGELFF. The CDR3 coding sequence is TGTGCCAGCAGCTTAAGTGTTGCTAGCGGCAACACCGGGGAGCTGTTTTTT.